The 32 T cell receptor beta chains below come from one sample, sequenced in a study of CD8 T cells in ankylosing spondylitis. From the 5' RACE reads, TCRdb called clonotypes with MiXCR, one entry per CDR3 protein. The table shows 200,000 to 250,000 distinct CDR3 sequences, with over 9.5% occurring only once. The sequenced sample consisted of blood, either unsorted or a sorted T cell fraction (not recorded which). The source is a male donor with ankylosing spondylitis or in good health (not recorded which).

This clonotype was seen repeatedly, ten times or more. The V gene is TRBV2, the J gene TRBJ1-6, with D possibly TRBD1 on 6 matching bases. The CDR3 consists of 16 residues. Trimming took 5 bases from V and 10 from J, leaving 21 bases between them. From germline, CDR1 is SNHLY and CDR2 FYNNEI. In DNA, the CDR3 is TGTGCCAGCAGTTCCCATATGGGGGGCGAGGGGTCACCCCTCCACTTT. It specifies CASSSHMGGEGSPLHF.

This clonotype was detected many times. This chain joins TRBV29-1 and TRBJ1-1; 7 bases are shared with TRBD1. Germline V gene data show CDR1 as SQVTM and CDR2 as ANQGSEA. The trim removed 2 bases at V and 5 bases at J, leaving 5 bases unmatched. CDR3 length: 13 residues. The CDR3 DNA is TGCAGCGTTGAAACAGGGGTGGGGACTGAAGCTTTCTTT. It encodes CSVETGVGTEAFF.

The V call is TRBV20-1, the J call TRBJ2-7; D might be TRBD2 (6 bases). This CDR3 spans 14 amino acids. V was trimmed by 3 bases and J by 3 bases, leaving 15 bases between them. Germline assignment: CDR1 DFQATT and CDR2 SNEGSKA (reference sequence). The CDR3 coding sequence is TGCAGTGCTAGGGGGGACTCCCCCTTCTACGAGCAGTACTTC. The encoded protein is CSARGDSPFYEQYF.

The chain employs TRBV20-1 and TRBJ2-7, with TRBD2 identical over 14 bases. V dropped 6 bases and J dropped 6; count of bases not matched to a gene: 19. Germline assignment: CDR1 DFQATT and CDR2 SNEGSKA (reference sequence). This CDR3 comprises 18 residues. The CDR3: CSALIPGLAGVGVGEQYF. DNA of the CDR3: TGCAGTGCCCTCATACCGGGACTAGCGGGAGTCGGGGTCGGCGAGCAGTACTTC.

The sample holds a few counts of this clonotype. The rearrangement links TRBV19 to TRBJ2-2; D ambiguous. The CDR3 is made up of 13 amino acids. V shed 3 bases and J shed 4 bases, with 6 bases lying between them. Looked up from germline, CDR1 is LNHDA and CDR2 is SQIVND (reference sequence). CDR3 bases: TGTGCCAGTAGTATCAATCCCACCGGGGAGCTGTTTTTT. Translation gives CASSINPTGELFF.

This clonotype occurred many times. V is TRBV12-3 or TRBV12-4 and J is TRBJ1-5; D ambiguous. V was shortened by 3 bases and J by 9 bases, with 9 bases between the two germline ends. The CDR3 totals 12 residues. The CDR3 spells CASSFQDGPQHF. The CDR3 DNA is TGTGCCAGCAGTTTCCAAGATGGGCCCCAGCATTTT.

This clonotype was counted many times. The CDR3 DNA follows: TGCGCCAGCAGCCAAGAGAACCCGGGGAACACTGAAGCTTTCTTT. This gives the protein CASSQENPGNTEAFF. The chain combines TRBV4-1 with TRBJ1-1, with D hard to call. Germline-derived CDR1 and CDR2 are MGHRA and YSYEKL. The CDR3 covers 15 residues. V was cut by 0 bases and J by 1 base, with 9 bases left in between.

There are many counts of this clonotype. This chain connects TRBV24-1 to TRBJ2-1, with a possible D match to TRBD2 (5 bases). CDR3 length: 15 residues. CDR1 is KGHDR, CDR2 SFDVKD, per germline. V lost 2 bases to trimming and J lost 7 bases, with 14 bases between them. CDR3 amino acids: CATSDSWEGRNEQFF. The CDR3 DNA reads TGTGCCACCAGTGATTCGTGGGAAGGGAGAAATGAGCAGTTCTTC.

In this sample, this clonotype turned up many times. This chain uses TRBV7-2 with TRBJ2-1; D unclear. The CDR3 runs 16 residues. Trimming took off 3 bases at V and 6 bases at J, with 18 bases between the two ends. CDR1 and CDR2 from the germline V gene are SGHTA and FQGNSA. The CDR3 bases are TGTGCCAGCAGCTTCGGCCCGACGAAAGTGAGCAATGAGCAGTTCTTC. Encoded protein: CASSFGPTKVSNEQFF.

This clonotype was seen at least ten times. This rearrangement joins TRBV20-1 to TRBJ2-3; D may be TRBD2 (6 bases). V shed 6 bases and J shed 4 bases, with 17 bases lying between them. Germline loops: CDR1 DFQATT, CDR2 SNEGSKA (reference sequence). The CDR3 totals 14 residues. The CDR3 reads CSAIGLPRADTQYF. The CDR3 region has the DNA TGCAGTGCCATCGGACTACCCCGCGCAGATACGCAGTATTTT.

This clonotype has a count of ten or more. This rearrangement joins TRBV2 to TRBJ1-1; a possible D gene is TRBD1 (5 bases). The CDR3 loop spans 14 amino acids. Germline assignment: CDR1 SNHLY and CDR2 FYNNEI. Trimming stripped 4 bases from V and 1 base from J, with 10 bases between. The CDR3 loop is CASSGLGPNTEAFF. The CDR3 nucleotides are TGTGCCAGCAGTGGGTTGGGACCGAACACTGAAGCTTTCTTT.

This clonotype was observed at least ten times. This rearrangement joins TRBV6-1 to TRBJ1-1, with 12 bases matching TRBD1. V lost 6 bases, J lost 0 bases, and 8 bases stayed unmatched. The length of the CDR3 is 17 residues. In germline, CDR1 is MNHNS, CDR2 SASEGT. The CDR3 sequence: CASRAGTGGKMNTEAFF. The CDR3 coding sequence is TGTGCCAGCAGGGCCGGGACAGGGGGCAAAATGAACACTGAAGCTTTCTTT.

Worth noting for this clonotype: A clone one base away is much larger, so this may be a read error. The V and J genes are TRBV5-1 and TRBJ2-6; D unclear. Germline V gives CDR1 SGHRS, CDR2 YFSETQ. The CDR3 loop spans 16 amino acids. Trimming removed 0 bases at V and 0 bases at J, with 7 bases between. CDR3 in DNA: TGCGCCAGCAGCTTGGCTCCGGACTCTGGGGCCAACGTCCTGACTTTC. Encoded protein: CASSLAPDSGANVLTF.

This clonotype was recorded at least ten times. The chain is built from TRBV28 and TRBJ1-4; maybe TRBD1 (6 bases). Trimming shortened V by 3 bases and J by 0 bases, and 8 bases separated the two germline ends. The CDR3 has 15 residues. The V gene's germline CDR1 is MDHEN and CDR2 SYDVKM. CDR3 nucleotides: TGTGCCAGCAGTTTGAGGGGGACAACTAATGAAAAACTGTTTTTT. Residues: CASSLRGTTNEKLFF.

The rearrangement links TRBV12-3 or TRBV12-4 to TRBJ2-1, with D maybe TRBD2 (6 bases). The CDR3 sequence is 14 residues long. Trimming took 1 base from V and 8 from J, leaving 12 bases between them. The DNA of the CDR3 is TGTGCCAGCAGTTTAGGGACGGGGGTGGATGAGCAGTTCTTC. This sequence encodes CASSLGTGVDEQFF.

Ten or more counts support this clonotype. The J gene is TRBJ1-5, the V gene TRBV27; TRBD1 aligns across 9 bases. Looked up from germline, CDR1 is MNHEY and CDR2 is SMNVEV (reference sequence). CDR3 length equals 14 residues. Trimming removed 6 bases from V and 7 bases from J; junction bases left unmatched: 7. CDR3 region: CASRTTGGRQPQHF. The CDR3 DNA is TGTGCCAGCAGGACGACAGGGGGACGACAGCCCCAGCATTTT.

This clonotype has a count of ten or more. V usage is TRBV10-3 and J usage is TRBJ2-5; 12 bases line up with TRBD2. The V gene's germline CDR1 is ENHRY and CDR2 SYGVKD. J lost 5 bases, V lost 3 bases, and 7 bases had no gene match. This CDR3 is built from 16 residues. The CDR3 nucleotides are TGTGCCATCAGTGACAGGACTAGCGGGGCTGGGGAGACCCAGTACTTC. It codes for CAISDRTSGAGETQYF.

This clonotype was seen at least ten times. The chain is built from TRBV30 and TRBJ2-5; D gene unclear. The CDR3 loop spans 12 amino acids. The V gene's germline CDR1 is GTSNPN and CDR2 SVGIG (reference sequence). V was pared by 1 base and J by 4 bases, with 7 bases between. CDR3 sequence: CAWSGGRETQYF. The DNA for the CDR3 is TGTGCCTGGAGTGGAGGCAGAGAGACCCAGTACTTC.

The chain carries TRBV12-3 or TRBV12-4 and TRBJ2-2; 9 bases align to TRBD1. The V and J ends lost 6 bases and 4 bases, in that order; junction bases with no gene match: 9. The CDR3 has 16 amino acids. This CDR3 is CASSEPGQGPTGELFF. Here the CDR3 DNA reads TGTGCCAGCAGCGAACCGGGACAGGGTCCCACCGGGGAGCTGTTTTTT.

This clonotype has ten or more counts. This chain links TRBV20-1 with TRBJ1-5, with 10 bases that match TRBD1. V was clipped by 3 bases and J by 5 bases; unmatched bases: 7. CDR3 length equals 15 residues. The germline V gene has CDR1 DFQATT and CDR2 SNEGSKA (reference sequence). The CDR3 DNA reads as TGCAGTGCTAGGTCCGGGACAGGGGAATATCAGCCCCAGCATTTT. This translates into CSARSGTGEYQPQHF.

This clonotype has ten or more counts. This chain uses TRBV18 with TRBJ2-1; D remains ambiguous. CDR1 is KGHSH, CDR2 LQKENI, per germline. V lost 5 bases and J 10 bases, leaving 15 bases between the germline ends. The length of the CDR3 is 13 residues. CDR3 amino acids: CASSSYVKDEQFF. The CDR3 bases are TGTGCCAGCTCATCGTACGTAAAGGACGAGCAGTTCTTC.

This clonotype has at least ten counts. This chain joins TRBV7-9 and TRBJ1-4; D is ambiguous. Germline V CDR1 and CDR2: SEHNR, FQNEAQ (reference sequence). V shed 11 bases and J shed 5 bases, with 18 bases lying between them. The CDR3 sequence is 14 residues long. The CDR3 loop reads CAVRTDRGNEKLFF. The CDR3 DNA sequence: TGTGCCGTCCGGACGGATCGAGGGAATGAAAAACTGTTTTTT.

This clonotype was detected only a few times. This chain links TRBV19 with TRBJ1-1; a weak D match, TRBD1 (5 bases). This CDR3 is 15 amino acids long. Trimming removed 7 bases from V and 5 bases from J, with 20 bases in between. The germline V gene encodes CDR1 LNHDA and CDR2 SQIVND (reference sequence). CDR3 in DNA: TGTGCCAGTACCTATCCCTCGGGGCGCCGTACTGAAGCTTTCTTT. As protein: CASTYPSGRRTEAFF.

The CDR3 loop reads CASSLDGTEQFF. CDR3 DNA: TGCGCCAGCAGCTTGGATGGGACTGAGCAGTTCTTC. The chain is built from TRBV5-1 and TRBJ2-1; either TRBD1 or TRBD2 may fit D (5 bases each). Trimming shortened V by 0 bases and J by 9 bases, and 7 bases separated the two germline ends. CDR1 and CDR2 (germline): SGHRS, YFSETQ. The length of the CDR3 is 12 residues.

This clonotype showed up many times. This chain connects TRBV5-1 to TRBJ1-4, with D unresolved. V lost 4 bases and J 8 bases, leaving 18 bases between the germline ends. CDR1 and CDR2 (germline): SGHRS, YFSETQ. The CDR3 runs to 15 residues. The DNA of the CDR3 is TGCGCCAGCAGCACGGACGTCCGGTCCTGGGAAAAACTGTTTTTT. It translates to CASSTDVRSWEKLFF.

This clonotype was counted a single time. This rearrangement joins TRBV4-1 to TRBJ2-2, with 7 bases matching TRBD1. CDR3 length equals 15 residues. Losses at the gene ends were 1 base for V and 5 bases for J; bases not matched to a gene: 4. In germline, CDR1 is MGHRA, CDR2 YSYEKL. As DNA, the CDR3 is TGCGCCAGCAGCCAAGCAGGGGGATATACCGGGGAGCTGTTTTTT. It encodes CASSQAGGYTGELFF.

This clonotype came up a few times. Here the CDR3 reads CASSQDTAPTLKQFF. As DNA, the CDR3 is TGTGCCAGCAGCCAAGATACGGCTCCGACGCTTAAGCAGTTCTTC. The chain has TRBV4-2 and TRBJ2-1; D is unclear. This CDR3 is built from 15 residues. From germline, CDR1 is LGHNA and CDR2 YNFKEQ. The V end lost 0 bases, the J end lost 11 bases, and 17 bases lay between the germline ends.

This clonotype was picked up many times. One end of the junction fails to match germline, which may point to a read error. The rearrangement uses TRBV5-1 and TRBJ2-5; 8 bases map to TRBD1. The CDR3 extends over 12 amino acids. CDR1 and CDR2 from the germline V gene are SGHRS and YFSETQ. In DNA, the CDR3 is TGCGCCAGCACCGATCAGGGGGCAGGTCCACACTTC. Its protein is CASTDQGAGPHF.

This clonotype was detected many times. This chain uses TRBV20-1 with TRBJ1-1, with 8 bases identical to TRBD1. The V gene's germline CDR1 is DFQATT and CDR2 SNEGSKA (reference sequence). V lost 0 bases to trimming and J lost 3 bases; unmatched junction nucleotides: 3. The CDR3 length is 14 residues. CDR3 DNA sequence: TGCAGTGCTAGAGAGGCACAGGGGGACACTGAAGCTTTCTTT. It is translated as CSAREAQGDTEAFF.

This clonotype was detected a few times. CDR3 nucleotide sequence: TGCAGTGCTAGGACCCTAGGACAGACTAGCGGGGGGGTAGAGACCCAGTACTTC. As protein: CSARTLGQTSGGVETQYF. The genes are TRBV20-1 and TRBJ2-5, with 14 bases matching TRBD2. The CDR3 consists of 18 residues. The trim removed 3 bases at V and 4 bases at J, leaving 13 bases unmatched. Germline CDR1 and CDR2: DFQATT and SNEGSKA (reference sequence).

This clonotype was recorded many times. The chain couples TRBV7-8 to TRBJ2-7; TRBD1 aligns across 8 bases. The CDR3 totals 15 residues. The V and J ends lost 1 base and 2 bases, in that order; junction bases with no gene match: 4. Germline assignment: CDR1 SGHVS and CDR2 FQNEAQ. The CDR3 is CASSLGWDRPYEQYF. CDR3 DNA sequence: TGTGCCAGCAGCTTAGGATGGGACAGGCCCTACGAGCAGTACTTC.

This clonotype showed up many times. The genes are TRBV2 and TRBJ2-1; no clear D gene. CDR3 length equals 13 residues. V was cut by 7 bases and J by 0 bases, with 7 bases left in between. CDR1 and CDR2 (germline): SNHLY, FYNNEI. In nucleotides, the CDR3 is TGTGCCAGCACGCCGGACTCCTACAATGAGCAGTTCTTC. As protein: CASTPDSYNEQFF.